This T cell receptor (beta chain) derives from a study of beta chain features in type 1 diabetes (dated by TCRdb to the late 2010s). Study-level background: Patients and healthy donors did not differ in mean age, gender distribution, total cell number or subset yield. The study compared TCRB repertoires of sorted circulating CD4+ T cell subsets between recently diagnosed type 1 diabetes patients and matched healthy donors. Regulatory and stem cell-like memory subsets were isolated from only 8 patients and roughly 8 healthy donors, whereas naive and central memory subsets came from all 28 donors. Across all samples, around 99 million sorted cells were examined, and cell number per subset correlated strongly with RNA yield. The research as a whole found: Because cDNA was sequenced instead of genomic DNA, activated cells with high expression could be over-represented, although the groups did not differ in activation or CD3 levels. At VDJ recombination sites, type 1 diabetes patients had fewer insertions and more deleted nucleotides, which implies abnormalities in thymic rearrangement. HLA sub-analyses involved small numbers of individuals, so any influence of HLA type on TCRB rearrangement remained unresolved. PCR may preferentially amplify shorter templates, but because patient and control samples were amplified and corrected together, any resulting skew would affect both groups equally. The naive, central memory and regulatory TCRB repertoires appeared to resemble one another more closely among patients than among healthy donors. A moderate but significant shortening of TCRB CDR3 length was observed in type 1 diabetes patients in all four CD4+ subsets.

Each donor gave one peripheral blood draw, roughly 120 mL on average, collected into heparinised tubes. Naive, central memory, regulatory and stem cell-like memory CD4+ T cells were sorted on a BD FACSAria II using a panel including CD45RO, CCR7, CD25, CD127, CD95 and CD27. Every sorted population had a purity above 95%. PBMCs were isolated right away by Lymphoprep density gradient centrifugation and were stained directly, without culture. So that batch effects would be minimized, each experiment stained and sorted samples in pairs, pairing one healthy donor with one patient. The entire amount of isolated RNA was reverse transcribed using the High Capacity cDNA Reverse Transcription Kit, so the sequenced TCRB transcripts were expressed ones. Naive, central memory and regulatory T cell samples underwent deep immunoSEQ sequencing, averaging around 3.6 million total reads per sample. After sorted cells were lysed in RLT buffer, RNA was extracted with DNase-treated RNeasy Micro or Mini kits, with the choice depending on cell number. Each cell subset was processed separately to prevent cross-contamination, with patient and healthy donor samples processed together. The immunoSEQ multiplex PCR was used to amplify TCRB sequences from cDNA, yielding 87-bp fragments that span the CDR3 region. Sequencing of the amplicons was performed on the Illumina HiSeq platform. The paper's data handling went like this. Synthetic template baselines were used to correct PCR bias computationally, reads within Hamming distance 2 were collapsed, and singletons that could not be merged were discarded. By aligning reads against IMGT, V, D and J genes, CDR3 length, and insertions or deletions at six rearrangement sites were assigned. Clonotype counts were normalized to sorted cell number within each subset before computing true diversity and Gini coefficients with the tcR R package. The overlap coefficient, calculated on TCRB nucleotide sequences, was used to quantify repertoire sharing. Out-of-frame TCRB sequences from naive cells were analyzed as a proxy for the pre-selection repertoire. The clones in this table, taken by TCRdb from immuneACCESS, are in-frame only. Not every clone is retained; where verified, under half of the shortfall comes from an unresolved V gene, and the cause of the rest is unknown. Clonal size and the V and J genes are those of that table, whereas D and trimming came from the DNA. A total of some 500,000 clones appear in this sample, about an eighth of them only once. The ten most abundant clones make up approximately 0.05% of the sample.

As concerns this clone: Which antigen it targets is not known. Per-nucleotide qualities are absent, and no much larger clonotype sits a single base away.

The CDR3 holds 14 amino acids from the cysteine to the phenylalanine. The only DNA kept is the CDR3, 42 bases in frame from the first base. V is clipped by 5 bases and J by 8 bases, and the sequence between their germline boundaries is 18 bases long. From a lookup of the germline V gene (reference sequence), CDR1 and CDR2 are LNHDA and SQIVND. Sequences were obtained from naive CD4+ T cells from blood. Interpreted using the paper, the cell subset or site label stands for: true naive CD4+ T cells. This TCR derives from a young woman in good health. The rearrangement joined TRBV19 to TRBJ1-2; TRBD1 is a weak D gene call, 5 bases matching. The nucleotide sequence reads TGTGCCAGTAGTGTCCCCGGGGGGTATTCAGGCTACACCTTC. Its translation reads: CASSVPGGYSGYTF. Reference TRBV19 and TRBJ1-2 genes cover what lies past the CDR3, so the full variable domain is DGGITQSPKYLFRKEGQNVTLSCEQNLNHDAMYWYRQDPGQGLRLIYYSQIVNDFQKGDIAEGYSVSREKKESFPLTVTSAQKNPTAFYLCASSVPGGYSGYTFGSGTRLTVV.